Sequencing of this TCR beta chain was carried out in a study of cytomegalovirus exposure and HLA in healthy donors. Regarding this clone: No antigen is known for it.

The study's findings and limits: In vitro confirmation showed three CMV-associated chains to be CMV antigen specific.

The primer mix had 60 Vbeta and 13 Jbeta primers. Sequencing used immunoSEQ multiplex PCR; TCRdb keeps in-frame clones, though not all of them. This table has about 100,000 clones, roughly three quarters appearing once. V dropped 7 bases and J dropped 2 bases, with 10 bases sitting between them. Germline-derived CDR1 and CDR2 are SQVTM and ANQGSEA. The CDR3 runs to 12 residues. The chain combines TRBV29-1 with TRBJ2-3; TRBD2 might be the D (5 bases). The clonotype was recovered from a female donor in good health and CMV-seropositive. The sequenced sample consisted of PBMCs. DNA of the CDR3: TGCAGCGGGGAGCGGTACACAGATACGCAGTATTTT. Amino acid sequence: CSGERYTDTQYF.